The T cell receptor beta chain described here comes from a study of CD8 T cells in Susac syndrome (dated by TCRdb to about 2019). Background on the whole study: Repertoire sequencing was used to test whether CD8+ T cell activation and differentiation in Susac syndrome was antigen driven. CD8+ T cell repertoire clonality was compared between about a dozen healthy donors, roughly 14 Susac syndrome patients and 15 multiple sclerosis patients. Paper-wide results and their limitations: The number of individuals in the TCR sequencing and HLA analysis was recognized as being relatively small.

RNA was extracted using the RNeasy kit, and about 0.5 to 1 microgram was reverse transcribed with random hexamers. The immunoSEQ multiplex PCR assay, covering 54 Vbeta and 13 Jbeta segments, was used to amplify TCR beta CDR3 regions. PCR amplification bias was corrected by using a synthetic template baseline for primer optimization and computational correction. The authors processed their data as follows. Reads were annotated to V, D and J genes per IMGT and analyzed with immunoSEQ Analyzer, keeping only productive sequences. To calculate clonality, Shannon entropy was normalized by log2 of the number of productive unique sequences and then subtracted from one. For each patient and control, public and private clones were evaluated within the 100 most prevalent clones. Clones were defined as Susac-specific if absent from the healthy and MS cohorts, from around 1,100 published viral clones and from other ImmuneACCESS disease sequences. TCRdb trimmed the raw reads at Q25, called clones with MiXCR and kept productive beta chains. Duplicate CDR3 protein sequences are folded into a single record with the most common DNA and genes. Clone size and V and J calls follow TCRdb, not the original study. The sample table lists a few hundred thousand distinct CDR3 sequences, approximately 85% of them with a count of one. Jointly, the top ten make up approximately 0.12% of the sample.

As for this clonotype: Its antigen specificity is not known. No much larger clone is present one base from it, and per-base qualities are unavailable.

The germline V gene (reference sequence) sets CDR1 to GTSNPN and CDR2 to SVGIG. The germline V end is reduced by 2 bases and the J end by 7 bases; junction bases left unmatched: 3. The CDR3 sequence holds 13 residues, the cysteine and phenylalanine included. Only the CDR3 part of the read is kept: 39 bases, read in frame from the first base. High-throughput TCR beta sequencing profiled peripheral blood CD8+ and CD4+ T cells from healthy donors, Susac syndrome patients and multiple sclerosis patients. Treatment-naive patients with stable or active relapsing-remitting disease fulfilling revised McDonald criteria were used as multiple sclerosis controls. Bulk CD8+ and CD4+ T cells were purified by magnetic negative isolation, whereas CD8+ TEMRA cells were enriched by FACS. Blood was collected in EDTA tubes and processed within 24 hours, with PBMCs isolated through density gradient centrifugation. PBMCs destined for TCR sequencing were cryopreserved in liquid nitrogen and later thawed in a 37 °C water bath. The sorted or isolated CD4+, CD8+ and CD8+ TEMRA cells reached a purity of at least 90%.

The material sequenced was CD8+ T cells from PBMCs. Recombination joined TRBV30 with TRBJ2-1; TRBD2 aligns with 9 central bases. This clonotype was sampled from a human donor with multiple sclerosis. The nucleotide sequence reads TGTGCCTGGAGTTTAGCGGGAGCAAATGAGCAGTTCTTC. Its amino acids are CAWSLAGANEQFF.